This is a list of T cell receptor beta chains from one sample in a study of regulatory T cells in long-lasting Graves disease. TCRdb used MiXCR to reprocess the multiplex PCR reads, holding one entry per CDR3 protein. The sample contains 350,000 to 450,000 distinct CDR3 sequences, 15% of which appear only once. These data also formed part of another study, on T cells in Graves' hyperthyroidism and ophthalmopathy.

The sequencing used peripheral blood mononuclear cells (PBMCs), collected at new diagnosis, from a patient treated with antithyroid drugs. These receptors originate from a woman between 25 and 40 years old with Graves disease. The CDR3 runs from the conserved cysteine through the conserved F or W. The D gene is left open where the match is weak. Size values are once, few and many counts, or a class for expanded clones, and some rows have none.

j_call: TRBJ2-3
clone_size: many
v_call: TRBV9
d_call: NA
cdr3_aa: CASSAERTSTDTQYF
cdr3_nt: TGTGCCAGCAGCGCTGAGCGGACTAGCACAGATACGCAGTATTTT

j_call: TRBJ2-1
clone_size: few
v_call: TRBV9
d_call: NA
cdr3_aa: CASSGTLIGGTYGEQFF
cdr3_nt: TGTGCCAGCAGCGGGACCTTAATTGGGGGGACGTATGGTGAGCAGTTCTTC

j_call: TRBJ1-5
clone_size: many
v_call: TRBV11-2
d_call: NA
cdr3_aa: CASSPSGGYSNQPQHF
cdr3_nt: TGTGCCAGCAGCCCTAGTGGGGGTTATAGCAATCAGCCCCAGCATTTT

j_call: TRBJ2-2
clone_size: NA
v_call: TRBV2
d_call: TRBD2
cdr3_aa: CAAGGPNTGELYF
cdr3_nt: TGTGCTGCGGGGGGGCCGAACACCGGGGAGCTGTATTTT

j_call: TRBJ1-2
clone_size: few
v_call: TRBV5-4
d_call: TRBD1
cdr3_aa: CASQGALGYTF
cdr3_nt: TGTGCCAGCCAGGGGGCGCTTGGCTACACCTTC

j_call: TRBJ2-1
clone_size: NA
v_call: TRBV7-9
d_call: NA
cdr3_aa: CASSLRVQFF
cdr3_nt: TGTGCCAGCAGCTTGCGAGTACAGTTCTTC

j_call: TRBJ2-3
clone_size: few
v_call: TRBV12-3/TRBV12-4
d_call: NA
cdr3_aa: CASKGYTDTQYF
cdr3_nt: TGTGCCAGCAAAGGGTACACAGATACGCAGTATTTT

j_call: TRBJ2-1
clone_size: NA
v_call: TRBV6-1
d_call: TRBD2
cdr3_aa: CASSTSGGLTYNEQFF
cdr3_nt: TGTGCCAGCAGTACCTCGGGAGGCTTGACTTACAATGAGCAGTTCTTC

j_call: TRBJ1-3
clone_size: NA
v_call: TRBV29-1
d_call: NA
cdr3_aa: CSATHPDSGNTIYF
cdr3_nt: TGCAGCGCTACCCACCCGGACTCTGGAAACACCATATATTTT

j_call: TRBJ2-7
clone_size: few
v_call: TRBV12-3/TRBV12-4
d_call: NA
cdr3_aa: CASSLNTEQYF
cdr3_nt: TGTGCCAGCAGTCTAAATACCGAGCAGTACTTC

j_call: TRBJ2-3
clone_size: NA
v_call: TRBV20-1
d_call: NA
cdr3_aa: CSASTKRPGTQYF
cdr3_nt: TGCAGTGCTAGCACCAAAAGGCCCGGTACGCAGTATTTT

j_call: TRBJ1-1
clone_size: many
v_call: TRBV3-1
d_call: NA
cdr3_aa: CASSPTLNTEAFF
cdr3_nt: TGTGCCAGCAGTCCAACTTTGAACACTGAAGCTTTCTTT

j_call: TRBJ1-6
clone_size: few
v_call: TRBV7-9
d_call: NA
cdr3_aa: CASSPPGSPSNSPLHF
cdr3_nt: TGTGCCAGCAGCCCCCCGGGCAGCCCTTCTAATTCACCCCTCCACTTT

j_call: TRBJ2-3
clone_size: few
v_call: TRBV7-9
d_call: NA
cdr3_aa: CASSSGRGATDTQYF
cdr3_nt: TGTGCCAGCAGCTCGGGCAGGGGGGCAACAGATACGCAGTATTTT

j_call: TRBJ2-7
clone_size: many
v_call: TRBV11-1
d_call: TRBD1
cdr3_aa: CASSLKGQNYEQYF
cdr3_nt: TGTGCCAGCAGCTTAAAGGGACAGAACTACGAGCAGTACTTC

j_call: TRBJ2-5
clone_size: many
v_call: TRBV30
d_call: NA
cdr3_aa: CAWSVGAGQETQYF
cdr3_nt: TGTGCCTGGAGTGTAGGGGCAGGGCAAGAGACCCAGTACTTC

j_call: TRBJ2-7
clone_size: many
v_call: TRBV11-2
d_call: NA
cdr3_aa: CASRPPARQAIAYEQYF
cdr3_nt: TGTGCCAGCAGACCCCCCGCACGACAGGCGATAGCCTACGAGCAGTACTTC

j_call: TRBJ1-4
clone_size: NA
v_call: TRBV19
d_call: TRBD1
cdr3_aa: CASSDRGREKLFF
cdr3_nt: TGTGCCAGTAGTGACAGGGGCAGGGAAAAACTGTTTTTT

j_call: TRBJ2-6
clone_size: few
v_call: TRBV6-2/TRBV6-3
d_call: TRBD1
cdr3_aa: CASSFGTGGSGANVLTF
cdr3_nt: TGTGCCAGCAGTTTTGGGACAGGGGGTTCTGGGGCCAACGTCCTGACTTTC

j_call: TRBJ1-4
clone_size: few
v_call: TRBV5-1
d_call: TRBD1
cdr3_aa: CASSSLDRGAKNEKLFF
cdr3_nt: TGCGCCAGCAGCTCCCTGGACAGGGGCGCTAAGAATGAAAAACTGTTTTTT

j_call: TRBJ2-3
clone_size: many
v_call: TRBV6-2/TRBV6-3
d_call: NA
cdr3_aa: CASSYSAGKALTDTQYF
cdr3_nt: TGTGCCAGCAGTTACTCGGCCGGGAAGGCCCTCACAGATACGCAGTATTTT

j_call: TRBJ2-5
clone_size: NA
v_call: TRBV20-1
d_call: TRBD2
cdr3_aa: CSAKSSGSETQYF
cdr3_nt: TGCAGTGCTAAGTCTAGCGGGAGCGAGACCCAGTACTTC

j_call: TRBJ2-1
clone_size: few
v_call: TRBV12-3/TRBV12-4
d_call: NA
cdr3_aa: CASAPISNNEQFF
cdr3_nt: TGTGCCAGCGCGCCGATATCAAACAATGAGCAGTTCTTC

j_call: TRBJ1-2
clone_size: NA
v_call: TRBV5-1
d_call: NA
cdr3_aa: CASSPQRPGADEGGYTF
cdr3_nt: TGCGCCAGCAGCCCCCAGCGTCCGGGGGCCGATGAGGGAGGCTACACCTTC

j_call: TRBJ2-2
clone_size: many
v_call: TRBV30
d_call: NA
cdr3_aa: CAWSVPSIPGELFF
cdr3_nt: TGTGCCTGGAGTGTACCAAGTATTCCCGGGGAGCTGTTTTTT

j_call: TRBJ2-1
clone_size: many
v_call: TRBV7-3
d_call: TRBD1
cdr3_aa: CASSSGQGAYNEQFF
cdr3_nt: TGTGCCAGCAGTTCTGGACAGGGGGCCTACAATGAGCAGTTCTTC

j_call: TRBJ1-1
clone_size: many
v_call: TRBV12-3/TRBV12-4
d_call: NA
cdr3_aa: CASSLVSGDAFF
cdr3_nt: TGTGCCAGCAGTTTAGTATCCGGGGACGCTTTCTTT

j_call: TRBJ1-2
clone_size: NA
v_call: TRBV19
d_call: TRBD1
cdr3_aa: CASSEGGAIYGYTF
cdr3_nt: TGTGCCAGTAGTGAAGGGGGCGCGATCTATGGCTACACCTTC

j_call: TRBJ2-3
clone_size: many
v_call: TRBV24-1
d_call: NA
cdr3_aa: CATFDGGTQYF
cdr3_nt: TGTGCCACCTTCGACGGCGGGACGCAGTATTTT

j_call: TRBJ2-3
clone_size: many
v_call: TRBV11-3
d_call: NA
cdr3_aa: CASSLEGWESTDTQYF
cdr3_nt: TGTGCCAGCAGCTTAGAGGGGTGGGAGAGCACAGATACGCAGTATTTT

j_call: TRBJ2-3
clone_size: many
v_call: TRBV3-1
d_call: TRBD2
cdr3_aa: CASSQRTRRSTDTQYF
cdr3_nt: TGTGCCAGCAGCCAACGGACTAGGCGAAGCACAGATACGCAGTATTTT

j_call: TRBJ2-2
clone_size: few
v_call: TRBV7-9
d_call: NA
cdr3_aa: CASRDQGPGELFF
cdr3_nt: TGTGCCAGCAGGGACCAGGGGCCCGGGGAGCTGTTTTTT

j_call: TRBJ2-2
clone_size: many
v_call: TRBV20-1
d_call: NA
cdr3_aa: CSARPQVHTGELFF
cdr3_nt: TGCAGTGCTAGGCCCCAGGTTCACACCGGGGAGCTGTTTTTT

j_call: TRBJ1-4
clone_size: few
v_call: TRBV24-1
d_call: NA
cdr3_aa: CATSVSATNEKLFF
cdr3_nt: TGTGCCACCAGTGTCTCCGCAACTAATGAAAAACTGTTTTTT

j_call: TRBJ1-4
clone_size: many
v_call: TRBV5-1
d_call: NA
cdr3_aa: CASSLERLGYNEKLFF
cdr3_nt: TGCGCCAGCAGCTTGGAACGGTTGGGGTATAATGAAAAACTGTTTTTT

j_call: TRBJ2-6
clone_size: few
v_call: TRBV4-1
d_call: NA
cdr3_aa: CASSQLGLGANVLTF
cdr3_nt: TGCGCCAGCAGCCAACTCGGACTTGGGGCCAACGTCCTGACTTTC

j_call: TRBJ2-2
clone_size: NA
v_call: TRBV10-3
d_call: NA
cdr3_aa: CAISEGGLAVPGELFF
cdr3_nt: TGTGCCATCAGTGAGGGAGGCCTAGCCGTTCCCGGGGAGCTGTTTTTT

j_call: TRBJ2-3
clone_size: NA
v_call: TRBV6-1
d_call: NA
cdr3_aa: CASSGRGAGEADTQYF
cdr3_nt: TGTGCCAGCAGTGGCCGGGGCGCCGGGGAGGCAGATACGCAGTATTTT

j_call: TRBJ2-1
clone_size: many
v_call: TRBV7-3
d_call: TRBD1
cdr3_aa: CASSLAGTGSYNEQFF
cdr3_nt: TGTGCCAGCAGCCTAGCCGGGACAGGGAGCTACAATGAGCAGTTCTTC

j_call: TRBJ2-1
clone_size: many
v_call: TRBV28
d_call: TRBD2
cdr3_aa: CASSLTSGRGQFF
cdr3_nt: TGTGCCAGCAGTTTGACTAGCGGGAGAGGGCAGTTCTTC

j_call: TRBJ2-5
clone_size: NA
v_call: TRBV6-2/TRBV6-3
d_call: TRBD2
cdr3_aa: CASSYTTGGPAETQYF
cdr3_nt: TGTGCCAGCAGTTATACGACGGGAGGGCCCGCAGAGACCCAGTACTTC

j_call: TRBJ2-7
clone_size: few
v_call: TRBV27
d_call: TRBD2
cdr3_aa: CASSSTLLAGGFYEQYF
cdr3_nt: TGTGCCAGCAGTTCGACTCTCCTAGCGGGAGGGTTTTACGAGCAGTACTTC

j_call: TRBJ1-1
clone_size: many
v_call: TRBV6-5
d_call: NA
cdr3_aa: CASSYAVIAENTEAFF
cdr3_nt: TGTGCCAGCAGTTACGCCGTAATTGCGGAGAACACTGAAGCTTTCTTT

j_call: TRBJ2-1
clone_size: few
v_call: TRBV20-1
d_call: NA
cdr3_aa: CSAVRDNRDEQFF
cdr3_nt: TGCAGTGCCGTTAGGGACAATCGGGATGAGCAGTTCTTC